The 22 T cell receptor beta chains below all came from one sample that was sequenced in a study of blood T cell repertoires in COVID-19. The assay was immunoSEQ multiplex PCR, and TCRdb's table has in-frame clones only and misses some. The sample includes 180,000 or so clones, around 80% of them seen just once. Input material: peripheral blood. These receptors originate from a woman older than 75 with COVID-19, enrolled during active disease.

This chain joins TRBV13 and TRBJ1-1; TRBD1 matches 9 bases. J gave up 5 bases and V 1 base, and 5 bases lay outside the gene matches. This CDR3 has 15 amino acids. Germline values: CDR1 PRHDT, CDR2 FYEKMQ (reference sequence). The CDR3 loop reads CASSLVGQGWTEAFF. The CDR3, as DNA: TGTGCCAGCAGCTTAGTGGGACAGGGATGGACTGAAGCTTTCTTT.

The chain uses TRBV11-2 and TRBJ2-1; D gene unclear. Deletions cut 3 bases from V and 2 bases from J, with 5 bases between. The CDR3 has 13 amino acids. Germline CDR1 is SGHAT and CDR2 is FQNNGV. The CDR3 protein is CASSFITYNEQFF. The CDR3 DNA sequence: TGTGCCAGCAGCTTCATCACCTACAATGAGCAGTTCTTC.

This clone was observed once. The chain carries TRBV7-2 and TRBJ2-7; perhaps TRBD1 as D (6 bases). V gave up 5 bases and J gave up 7 bases, with 15 bases separating them. CDR3 length: 13 residues. Germline CDR1 SGHTA, CDR2 FQGNSA. This CDR3 is CASSPLGAGEQYF. The CDR3 nucleotides read TGTGCCAGCAGCCCTTTGGGGGCAGGTGAGCAGTACTTC.

This clone was seen just once. The V call is TRBV13, the J call TRBJ1-1, with D maybe TRBD1 (5 bases). There are 12 residues in the CDR3. Germline-derived CDR1 and CDR2 are PRHDT and FYEKMQ (reference sequence). V lost 7 bases to trimming and J lost 8 bases, with 14 bases between them. The CDR3 DNA sequence: TGTGCCAGCACCGCATTAGGGGCCGAAGCTTTCTTT. It translates to CASTALGAEAFF.

The rearrangement uses TRBV5-1 and TRBJ2-1; D may be TRBD1 (6 bases). The CDR3 runs to 16 residues. The germline V gene has CDR1 SGHRS and CDR2 YFSETQ. Deletions cut 2 bases from V and 4 bases from J, with 16 bases between. The CDR3 DNA sequence: TGCGCCAGCAGCTTACGGACAGAGGGCGTTTACAATGAGCAGTTCTTC. It encodes CASSLRTEGVYNEQFF.

The rearrangement links TRBV21-1 to TRBJ1-1; the table's D call, TRBD1, was not checked against the DNA. TRBV21-1 is shown as a pseudogene. CDR3 length equals 16 residues. CDR3 region: CASSKARTEGNTEAFF. For the CDR3, the DNA is TGTGCCAGCAGCAAAGCTAGGACAGAGGGGAACACTGAAGCTTTCTTT.

This clone was seen just once. The rearrangement joins TRBV5-8 to TRBJ2-5; D possibly corresponds to TRBD1 (5 bases). V was cut by 4 bases and J by 5 bases, with 12 bases left in between. Germline assignment: CDR1 SGHTS and CDR2 YDEGEE. The CDR3 has 13 residues. The CDR3 reads CASSAWGRETQYF. DNA for the CDR3: TGTGCCAGCAGCGCCTGGGGCCGGGAGACCCAGTACTTC. Using reference TRBV5-8 and TRBJ2-5 for the parts outside the CDR3, the full variable domain is EAGVTQSPTHLIKTRGQQATLRCSPISGHTSVYWYQQALGLGLQFLLWYDEGEERNRGNFPPRFSGRQFPNYSSELNVNALELEDSALYLCASSAWGRETQYFGPGTRLLVL.

CDR3 bases: TGTGCCAGCAGCTTGGATGTGACTAGCACAGATACGCAGTATTTT. Translating gives CASSLDVTSTDTQYF. The V and J genes are TRBV5-4 and TRBJ2-3, with no clear D. Trimming removed 0 bases from V and 0 bases from J, with 8 bases in between. Germline-derived CDR1 and CDR2 are SGHNT and YYREEE (reference sequence). The CDR3 has 15 amino acids.

The chain employs TRBV28 and TRBJ2-7; TRBD1 agrees at 7 bases. J gave up 5 bases and V 9 bases, and 13 bases lay outside the gene matches. The CDR3 loop spans 14 amino acids. Germline values: CDR1 MDHEN, CDR2 SYDVKM. CDR3 sequence (DNA): TGTGCCAGTTTCTTTACAGGGGAACCTAACGAGCAGTACTTC. As protein: CASFFTGEPNEQYF.

This chain uses TRBV30 with TRBJ1-6, with 8 bases identical to TRBD1. Germline V lookup: CDR1 GTSNPN, CDR2 SVGIG (reference sequence). After removal of 7 bases from V and 3 bases from J, the junction contained 5 bases not matched to a gene. There are 14 residues in the CDR3. The CDR3 protein is CAFRTGNYNSPLHF. The CDR3 DNA reads TGTGCCTTTCGGACAGGGAACTATAATTCACCCCTCCACTTT. Full variable domain (remainder filled in from reference TRBV30 and TRBJ1-6): SQTIHQWPATLVQPVGSPLSLECTVEGTSNPNLYWYRQAAGRGLQLLFYSVGIGQISSEVPQNLSASRPQDRQFILSSKKLLLSDSGFYLCAFRTGNYNSPLHFGNGTRLTVT.

This clone was detected once. This rearrangement joins TRBV6-1 to TRBJ1-2, with D tentatively TRBD1 (5 bases). With 3 bases removed from V and 6 bases from J, the gap between germline ends came to 14 bases. Germline-derived CDR1 and CDR2 are MNHNS and SASEGT. The CDR3 totals 14 residues. This CDR3 is CASSEAGWVDGYTF. The CDR3 region has the DNA TGTGCCAGCAGTGAGGCAGGGTGGGTAGATGGCTACACCTTC.

This clone was seen a handful of times. The genes are TRBV28 and TRBJ1-6; TRBD1 matches at 8 bases. From germline, CDR1 is MDHEN and CDR2 SYDVKM. This CDR3 comprises 16 residues. Trimming took 7 bases from V and 2 from J; bases not matched to a gene: 7. The CDR3 nucleotides read TGTGCCAGCAAGGATCAGGGGGCCGCCTATAATTCACCCCTCCACTTT. Amino acid sequence: CASKDQGAAYNSPLHF.

The chain joins TRBV19 to TRBJ1-5; D is uncertain. Germline V gives CDR1 LNHDA, CDR2 SQIVND (reference sequence). The CDR3 length is 14 residues. V was clipped by 9 bases and J by 0 bases, with 12 bases between them. The CDR3 is CARSQSPSNQPQHF. The DNA of the CDR3 is TGTGCCAGGTCACAGTCCCCTAGCAATCAGCCCCAGCATTTT.

The chain employs TRBV6-6 and TRBJ1-2; no clear D. Germline-derived CDR1 and CDR2 are MNHNY and SVGAGI (reference sequence). This CDR3 spans 16 amino acids. Trimming cost V 5 bases and J 8 bases, with 24 bases left between them. The DNA for the CDR3 is TGTGCCAGCAGTCCAAGCGACCGATTCCCCCGGGGAGGCTACACCTTC. It is translated as CASSPSDRFPRGGYTF.

CDR3 sequence (DNA): TGTGCCAGCAGCTTGCAGGGGTCGACCTACGAGCAGTACTTC. Translation: CASSLQGSTYEQYF. This chain uses TRBV5-6 with TRBJ2-7; possibly TRBD1 for D (6 bases). CDR3 length: 14 amino acids. Deletions cut 1 base from V and 2 bases from J, with 10 bases between. Germline V gene lookup returns CDR1 SGHDT and CDR2 YYEEEE. The whole variable domain, remainder taken from reference TRBV5-6 and TRBJ2-7, is DAGVTQSPTHLIKTRGQQVTLRCSPKSGHDTVSWYQQALGQGPQFIFQYYEEEERQRGNFPDRFSGHQFPNYSSELNVNALLLGDSALYLCASSLQGSTYEQYFGPGTRLTVT.

The sample holds a few counts of this clone. This chain uses TRBV10-2 with TRBJ1-4; D gene uncertain. Germline V gene lookup returns CDR1 WSHSY and CDR2 SAAADI. The CDR3 contains 13 residues. Trimming removed 3 bases at V and 5 bases at J, with 7 bases between. This CDR3 is CASSDRLNEKLFF. CDR3 nucleotide sequence: TGCGCCAGCAGTGACAGGCTCAATGAAAAACTGTTTTTT.

The V call is TRBV13, the J call TRBJ2-7; TRBD2 matches at 11 bases. The length of the CDR3 is 14 residues. The V segment lost 2 bases and the J segment 5 bases; nucleotides outside the gene matches: 2. Germline CDR1 PRHDT, CDR2 FYEKMQ (reference sequence). This CDR3 is CASSLSLAGDEQYF. Written as DNA, the CDR3 is TGTGCCAGCAGCTTATCACTAGCGGGAGACGAGCAGTACTTC.

The chain links TRBV5-6 to TRBJ2-5; the match to TRBD2 covers 8 bases. This CDR3 region has 15 residues. The germline gives CDR1 SGHDT, CDR2 YYEEEE. The junction had 6 bases not matched to a gene; V was cut back by 3 bases and J by 2 bases. The CDR3 here is CASSSGLAAQETQYF. CDR3 bases: TGTGCCAGCAGCTCCGGACTAGCAGCTCAAGAGACCCAGTACTTC.

This clone was seen a few times. This chain connects TRBV20-1 to TRBJ2-3; 9 nucleotides agree with TRBD1. The J segment lost 8 bases and the V segment lost 3 bases, leaving 9 bases of the junction unmatched. The CDR3 is made up of 14 amino acids. The germline V gene encodes CDR1 DFQATT and CDR2 SNEGSKA (reference sequence). The DNA of the CDR3 is TGCAGTGCTAGTACAGGGGGCTATTCTGGTACGCAGTATTTT. Its translation: CSASTGGYSGTQYF.

The chain uses TRBV5-5 and TRBJ2-5; 10 nucleotides line up with TRBD1. This CDR3 spans 15 amino acids. CDR1 and CDR2 from the germline V gene are SGHKS and YYEKEE (reference sequence). The V gene end was trimmed by 4 bases and the J gene end by 1 base; junction bases not matched to a gene: 4. Here the CDR3 DNA reads TGTGCCAGCAGCAACCGGGACAGGGGCCAAGAGACCCAGTACTTC. It encodes CASSNRDRGQETQYF.

The rearrangement uses TRBV7-9 and TRBJ1-4; D uncertain. CDR1 and CDR2 (germline): SEHNR, FQNEAQ (reference sequence). This CDR3 region has 13 residues. V was pared by 3 bases and J by 8 bases, with 10 bases between. CDR3 coding DNA: TGTGCCAGCAGCTTTAACAAGTACGAAAAACTGTTTTTT. It translates to CASSFNKYEKLFF.

The gene calls are TRBV7-8 and TRBJ1-3, with D possibly TRBD1 on 5 matching bases. CDR1 SGHVS and CDR2 FQNEAQ come from the germline V gene. V was cut by 5 bases and J by 2 bases, with 19 bases left in between. CDR3 size: 17 residues. This chain's CDR3 is CASSPSFDSRPGNTIYF. CDR3 nucleotide sequence: TGTGCCAGCAGCCCTTCATTCGACAGTAGACCTGGAAACACCATATATTTT.